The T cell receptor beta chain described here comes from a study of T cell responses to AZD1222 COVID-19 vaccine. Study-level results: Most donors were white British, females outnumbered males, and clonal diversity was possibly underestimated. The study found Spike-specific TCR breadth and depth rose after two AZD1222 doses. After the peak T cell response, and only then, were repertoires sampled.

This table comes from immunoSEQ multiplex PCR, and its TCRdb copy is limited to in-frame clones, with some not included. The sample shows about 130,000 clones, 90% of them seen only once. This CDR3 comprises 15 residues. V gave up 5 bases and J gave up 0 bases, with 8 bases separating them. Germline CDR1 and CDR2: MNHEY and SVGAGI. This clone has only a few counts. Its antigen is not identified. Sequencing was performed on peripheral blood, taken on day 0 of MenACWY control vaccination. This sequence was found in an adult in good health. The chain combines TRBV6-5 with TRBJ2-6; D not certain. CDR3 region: CASSQRSSGANVLTF. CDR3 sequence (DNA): TGTGCCAGCAGTCAAAGAAGCTCTGGGGCCAACGTCCTGACTTTC.